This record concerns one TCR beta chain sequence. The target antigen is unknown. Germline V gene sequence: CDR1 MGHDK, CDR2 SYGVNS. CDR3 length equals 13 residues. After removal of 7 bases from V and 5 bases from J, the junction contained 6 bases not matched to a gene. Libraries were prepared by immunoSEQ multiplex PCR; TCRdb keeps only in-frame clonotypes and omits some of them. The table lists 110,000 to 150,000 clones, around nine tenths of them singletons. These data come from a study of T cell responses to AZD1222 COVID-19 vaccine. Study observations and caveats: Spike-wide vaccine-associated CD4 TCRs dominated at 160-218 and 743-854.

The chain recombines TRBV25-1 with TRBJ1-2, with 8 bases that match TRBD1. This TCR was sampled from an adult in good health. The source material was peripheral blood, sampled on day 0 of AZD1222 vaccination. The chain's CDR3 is CASIPGQAYGYTF. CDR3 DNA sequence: TGTGCCAGCATTCCGGGACAGGCGTATGGCTACACCTTC.